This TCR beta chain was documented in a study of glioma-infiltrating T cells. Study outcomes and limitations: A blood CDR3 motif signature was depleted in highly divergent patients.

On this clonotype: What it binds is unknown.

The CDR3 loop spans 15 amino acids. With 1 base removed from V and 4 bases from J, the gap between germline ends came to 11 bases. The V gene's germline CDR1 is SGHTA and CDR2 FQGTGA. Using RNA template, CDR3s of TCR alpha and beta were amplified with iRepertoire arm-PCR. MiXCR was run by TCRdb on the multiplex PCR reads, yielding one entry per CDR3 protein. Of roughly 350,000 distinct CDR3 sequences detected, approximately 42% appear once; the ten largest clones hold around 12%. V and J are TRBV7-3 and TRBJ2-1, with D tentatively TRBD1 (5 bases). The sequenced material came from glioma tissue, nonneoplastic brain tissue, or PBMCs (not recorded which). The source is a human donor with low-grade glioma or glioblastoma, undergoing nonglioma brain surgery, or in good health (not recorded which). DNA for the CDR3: TGTGCCAGCAGCTTAAGCACAGGATTTTACAATGAGCAGTTCTTC. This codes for CASSLSTGFYNEQFF.